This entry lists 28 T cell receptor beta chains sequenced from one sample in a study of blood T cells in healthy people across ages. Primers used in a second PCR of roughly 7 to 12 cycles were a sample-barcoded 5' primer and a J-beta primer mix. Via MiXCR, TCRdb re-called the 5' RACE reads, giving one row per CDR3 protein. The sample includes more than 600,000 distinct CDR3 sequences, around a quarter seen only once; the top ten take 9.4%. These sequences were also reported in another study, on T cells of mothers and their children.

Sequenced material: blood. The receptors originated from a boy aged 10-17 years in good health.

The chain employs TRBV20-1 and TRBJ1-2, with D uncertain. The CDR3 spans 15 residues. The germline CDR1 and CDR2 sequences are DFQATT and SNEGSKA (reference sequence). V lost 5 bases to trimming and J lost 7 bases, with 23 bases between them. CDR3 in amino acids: CSAAATGGWLSGYTF. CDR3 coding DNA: TGCAGTGCTGCAGCTACCGGAGGGTGGTTGAGTGGCTACACCTTC.

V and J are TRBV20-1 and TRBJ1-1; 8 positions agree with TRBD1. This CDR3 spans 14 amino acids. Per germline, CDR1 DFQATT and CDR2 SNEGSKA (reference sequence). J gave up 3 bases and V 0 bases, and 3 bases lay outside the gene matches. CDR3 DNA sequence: TGCAGTGCTAGAGATCAGGGGGCGTACACTGAAGCTTTCTTT. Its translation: CSARDQGAYTEAFF.

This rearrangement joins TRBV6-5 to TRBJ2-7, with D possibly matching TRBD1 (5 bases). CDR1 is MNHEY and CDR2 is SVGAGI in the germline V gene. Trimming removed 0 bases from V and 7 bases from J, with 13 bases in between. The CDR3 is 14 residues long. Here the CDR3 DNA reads TGTGCCAGCAGTTACTCTGCCGAGACAGAGGAGCAGTACTTC. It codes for CASSYSAETEEQYF.

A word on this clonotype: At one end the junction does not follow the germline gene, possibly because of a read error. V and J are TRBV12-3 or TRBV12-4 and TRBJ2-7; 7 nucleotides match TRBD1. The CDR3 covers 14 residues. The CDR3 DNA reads TGCGCCAGCAGTCCCGACAGGGCCCCCTACGAGCAGTACTTC. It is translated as CASSPDRAPYEQYF.

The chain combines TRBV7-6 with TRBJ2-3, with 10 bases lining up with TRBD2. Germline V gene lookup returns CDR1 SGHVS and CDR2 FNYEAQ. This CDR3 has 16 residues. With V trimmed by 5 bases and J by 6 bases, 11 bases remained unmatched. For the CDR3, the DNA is TGTGCCAGCAGCCCGTGGACTAGCGGACCTCCCGATACGCAGTATTTT. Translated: CASSPWTSGPPDTQYF.

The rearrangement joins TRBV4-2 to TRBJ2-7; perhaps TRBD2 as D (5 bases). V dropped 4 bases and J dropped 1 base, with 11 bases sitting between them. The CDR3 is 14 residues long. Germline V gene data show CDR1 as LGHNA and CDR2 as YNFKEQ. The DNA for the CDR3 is TGTGCCAGCAGCCCCGAACTAGTTTCCTACGAGCAGTACTTC. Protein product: CASSPELVSYEQYF.

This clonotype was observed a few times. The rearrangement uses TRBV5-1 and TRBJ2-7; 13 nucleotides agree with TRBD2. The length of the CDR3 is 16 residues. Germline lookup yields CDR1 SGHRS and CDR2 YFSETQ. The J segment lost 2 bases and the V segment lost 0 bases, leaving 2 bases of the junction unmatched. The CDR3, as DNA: TGCGCCAGCAGCTTGGAACTAGCGGGAGGGGCCTACGAGCAGTACTTC. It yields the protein CASSLELAGGAYEQYF.

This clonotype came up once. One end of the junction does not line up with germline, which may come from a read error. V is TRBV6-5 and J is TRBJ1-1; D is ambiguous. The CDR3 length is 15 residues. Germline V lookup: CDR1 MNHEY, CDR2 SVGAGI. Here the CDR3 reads CASSYSAETNTEAFF. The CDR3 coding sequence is TGTGCCAGCAGCTACTCGGCAGAGACGAACACTGAAGCTTTCTTT.

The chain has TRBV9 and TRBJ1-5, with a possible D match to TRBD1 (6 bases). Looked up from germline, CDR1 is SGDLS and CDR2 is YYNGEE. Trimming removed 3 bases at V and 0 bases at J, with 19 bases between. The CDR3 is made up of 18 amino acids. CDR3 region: CASSAWFGGHLSNQPQHF. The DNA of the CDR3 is TGTGCCAGCAGCGCCTGGTTTGGGGGACACCTTAGCAATCAGCCCCAGCATTTT.

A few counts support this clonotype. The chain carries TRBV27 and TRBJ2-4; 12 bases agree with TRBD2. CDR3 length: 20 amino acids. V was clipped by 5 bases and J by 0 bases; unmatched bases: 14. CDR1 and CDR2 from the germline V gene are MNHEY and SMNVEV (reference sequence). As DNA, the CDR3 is TGTGCCAGCAGTCTACCCCGACTAGCGGGAGCCCGGGTAGCCAAAAACATTCAGTACTTC. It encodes CASSLPRLAGARVAKNIQYF.

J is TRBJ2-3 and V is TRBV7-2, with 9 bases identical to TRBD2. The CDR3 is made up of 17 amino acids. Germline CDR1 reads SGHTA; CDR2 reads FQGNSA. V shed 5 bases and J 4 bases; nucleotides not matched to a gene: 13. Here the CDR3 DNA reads TGTGCCAGCAGCCCATCCGTTCTAGCGGGGAGGGCAGATACGCAGTATTTT. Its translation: CASSPSVLAGRADTQYF.

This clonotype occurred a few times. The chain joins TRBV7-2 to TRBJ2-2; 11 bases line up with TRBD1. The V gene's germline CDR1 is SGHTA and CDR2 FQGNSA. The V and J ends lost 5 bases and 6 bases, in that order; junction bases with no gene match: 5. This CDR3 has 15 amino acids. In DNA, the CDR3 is TGTGCCAGCAGCCCCCGGGACAGGGGGGCCGGGGAGCTGTTTTTT. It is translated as CASSPRDRGAGELFF.

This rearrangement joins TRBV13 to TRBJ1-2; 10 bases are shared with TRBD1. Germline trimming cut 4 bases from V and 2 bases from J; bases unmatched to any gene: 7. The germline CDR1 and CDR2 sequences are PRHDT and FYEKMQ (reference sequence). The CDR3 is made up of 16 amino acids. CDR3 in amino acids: CASSSRDRGANYGYTF. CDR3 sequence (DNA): TGTGCCAGCAGCTCGAGGGACAGGGGAGCGAACTATGGCTACACCTTC.

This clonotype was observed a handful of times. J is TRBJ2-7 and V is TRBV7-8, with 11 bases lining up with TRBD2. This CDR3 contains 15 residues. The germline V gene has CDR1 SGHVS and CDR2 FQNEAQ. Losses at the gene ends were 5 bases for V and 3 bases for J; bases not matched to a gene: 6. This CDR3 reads CASSPSGLAVYEQYF. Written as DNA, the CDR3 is TGTGCCAGCAGCCCATCGGGACTAGCGGTCTACGAGCAGTACTTC.

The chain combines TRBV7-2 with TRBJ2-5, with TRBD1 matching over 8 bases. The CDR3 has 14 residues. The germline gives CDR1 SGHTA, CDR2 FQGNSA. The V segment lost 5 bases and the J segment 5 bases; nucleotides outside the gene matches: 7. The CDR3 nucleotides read TGTGCCAGCAGCCCGCCAGGGGGCCGGGAGACCCAGTACTTC. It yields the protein CASSPPGGRETQYF.

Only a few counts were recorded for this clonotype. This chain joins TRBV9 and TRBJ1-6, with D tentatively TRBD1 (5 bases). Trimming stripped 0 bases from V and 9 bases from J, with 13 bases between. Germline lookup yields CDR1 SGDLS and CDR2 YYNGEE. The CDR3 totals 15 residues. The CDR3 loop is CASSVEGTSGSPLHF. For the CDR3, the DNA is TGTGCCAGCAGCGTAGAAGGGACTTCTGGTTCACCCCTCCACTTT. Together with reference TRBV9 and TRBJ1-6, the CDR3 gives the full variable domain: DSGVTQTPKHLITATGQRVTLRCSPRSGDLSVYWYQQSLDQGLQFLIQYYNGEERAKGNILERFSAQQFPDLHSELNLSSLELGDSALYFCASSVEGTSGSPLHFGNGTRLTVT.

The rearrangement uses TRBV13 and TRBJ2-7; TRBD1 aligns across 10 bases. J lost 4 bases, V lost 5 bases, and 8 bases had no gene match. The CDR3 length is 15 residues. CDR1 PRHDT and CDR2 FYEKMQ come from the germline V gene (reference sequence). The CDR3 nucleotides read TGTGCCAGCAGCGTTTACGGGACAGGGGAATACGAGCAGTACTTC. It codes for CASSVYGTGEYEQYF.

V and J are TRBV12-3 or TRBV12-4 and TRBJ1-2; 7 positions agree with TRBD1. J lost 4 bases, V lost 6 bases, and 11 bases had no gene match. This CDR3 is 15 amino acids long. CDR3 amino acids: CASRKSGTETYGYTF. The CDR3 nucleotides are TGTGCCAGCAGGAAGAGTGGGACAGAGACCTATGGCTACACCTTC.

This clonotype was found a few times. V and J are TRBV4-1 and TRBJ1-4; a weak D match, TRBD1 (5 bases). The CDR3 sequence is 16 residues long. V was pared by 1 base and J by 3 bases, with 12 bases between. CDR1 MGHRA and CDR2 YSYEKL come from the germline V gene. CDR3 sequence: CASSQVGGGPNEKLFF. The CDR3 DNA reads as TGCGCCAGCAGCCAAGTCGGCGGGGGACCTAATGAAAAACTGTTTTTT.

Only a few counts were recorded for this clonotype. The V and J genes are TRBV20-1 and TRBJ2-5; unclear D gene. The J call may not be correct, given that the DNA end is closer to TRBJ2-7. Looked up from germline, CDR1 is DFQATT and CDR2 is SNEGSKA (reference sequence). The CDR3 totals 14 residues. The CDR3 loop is CSARDRANSYEQYF. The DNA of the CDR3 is TGCAGTGCTAGAGATCGCGCAAATTCCTACGAGCAGTACTTC.

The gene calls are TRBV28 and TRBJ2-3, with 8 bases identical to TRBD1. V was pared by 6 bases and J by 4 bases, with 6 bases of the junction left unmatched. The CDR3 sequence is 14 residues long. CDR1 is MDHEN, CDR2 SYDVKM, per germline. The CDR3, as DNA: TGTGCCAGCAGCTACACAGGGGGAGCAGATACGCAGTATTTT. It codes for CASSYTGGADTQYF.

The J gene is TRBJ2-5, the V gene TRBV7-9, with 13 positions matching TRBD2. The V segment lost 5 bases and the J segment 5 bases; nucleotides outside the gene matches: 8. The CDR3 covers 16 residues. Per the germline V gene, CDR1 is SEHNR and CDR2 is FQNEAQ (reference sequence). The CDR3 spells CASSARLAGGSETQYF. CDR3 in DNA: TGTGCCAGCAGCGCCCGACTAGCGGGAGGATCGGAGACCCAGTACTTC.

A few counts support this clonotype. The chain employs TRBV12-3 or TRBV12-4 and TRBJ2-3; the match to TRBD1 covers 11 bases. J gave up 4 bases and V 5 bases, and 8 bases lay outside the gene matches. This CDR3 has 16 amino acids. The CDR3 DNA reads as TGTGCCAGCAGTCCGCGGACAGGGGGCTTAGCAGATACGCAGTATTTT. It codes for CASSPRTGGLADTQYF.

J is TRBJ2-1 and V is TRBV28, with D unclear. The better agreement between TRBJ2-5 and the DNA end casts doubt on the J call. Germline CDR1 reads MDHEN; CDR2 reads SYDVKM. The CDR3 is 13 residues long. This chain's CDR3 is CASSFGLLETQYF. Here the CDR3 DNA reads TGTGCCAGCAGTTTTGGGCTGTTGGAGACCCAGTACTTC.

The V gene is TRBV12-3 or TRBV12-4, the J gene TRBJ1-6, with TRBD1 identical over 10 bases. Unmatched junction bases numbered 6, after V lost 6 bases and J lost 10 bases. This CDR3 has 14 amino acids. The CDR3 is CASSQGQGWSPLHF. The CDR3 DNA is TGTGCCAGCAGCCAGGGACAGGGGTGGTCACCCCTCCACTTT.

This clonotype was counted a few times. The CDR3 bases are TGCAGTTACGTGGGTAGCGGTCCCTACGAGCAGTACTTC. This encodes CSYVGSGPYEQYF. This chain joins TRBV20-1 and TRBJ2-7; tentative D call: TRBD2 (6 bases). Trimming cost V 8 bases and J 2 bases, with 16 bases left between them. CDR1 is DFQATT and CDR2 is SNEGSKA in the germline V gene (reference sequence). The CDR3 totals 13 residues.

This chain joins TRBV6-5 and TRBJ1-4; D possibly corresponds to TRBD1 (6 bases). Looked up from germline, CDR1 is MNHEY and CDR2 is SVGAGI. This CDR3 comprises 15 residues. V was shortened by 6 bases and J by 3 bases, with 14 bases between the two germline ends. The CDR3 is CASRPLGAANEKLFF. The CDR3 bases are TGTGCCAGCAGACCCTTGGGGGCGGCTAATGAAAAACTGTTTTTT.

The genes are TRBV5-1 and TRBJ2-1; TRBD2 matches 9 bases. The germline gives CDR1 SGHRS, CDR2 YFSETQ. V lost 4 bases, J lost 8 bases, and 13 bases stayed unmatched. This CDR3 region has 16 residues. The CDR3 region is CASSLFSGSFEDEQFF. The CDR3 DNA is TGCGCCAGCAGCCTTTTTAGCGGGAGTTTTGAAGATGAGCAGTTCTTC.